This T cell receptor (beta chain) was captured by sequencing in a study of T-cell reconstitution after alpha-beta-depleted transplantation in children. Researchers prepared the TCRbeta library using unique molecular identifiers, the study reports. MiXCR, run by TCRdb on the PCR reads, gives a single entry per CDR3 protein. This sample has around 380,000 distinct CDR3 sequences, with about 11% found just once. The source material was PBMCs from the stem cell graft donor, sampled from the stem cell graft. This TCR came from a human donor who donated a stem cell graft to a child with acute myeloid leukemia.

CDR3 protein: CASSSGTGQGGEAFF. CDR3 coding DNA: TGTGCCAGCAGCTCAGGAACAGGACAGGGAGGTGAAGCTTTCTTT. This chain uses TRBV7-6 with TRBJ1-1; 8 bases are shared with TRBD1. The CDR3 consists of 15 residues. V shed 4 bases and J 7 bases; nucleotides not matched to a gene: 11. Looked up from germline, CDR1 is SGHVS and CDR2 is FNYEAQ. Complete variable domain (other parts from reference TRBV7-6 and TRBJ1-1): GAGVSQSPRYKVTKRGQDVALRCDPISGHVSLYWYRQALGQGPEFLTYFNYEAQQDKSGLPNDRFSAERPEGSISTLTIQRTEQRDSAMYRCASSSGTGQGGEAFFGQGTRLTVV.